This T cell receptor beta chain was sequenced during a study of blood T cell repertoires in COVID-19. Study as a whole: Researchers got acute and convalescent COVID-19 samples from the United States, Italy and Spain.

Patients in Seattle were enrolled during active infection, then followed longitudinally. V lost 8 bases, J lost 7 bases, and 15 bases lay in between. Looked up from germline, CDR1 is ENHRY and CDR2 is SYGVKD. The CDR3 has 14 amino acids. Profiled with immunoSEQ multiplex PCR; TCRdb holds only in-frame clones, not every one. The sample holds approximately 300,000 clones; about 80% are singletons and the top ten take approximately 15%. The TCR comes from a person aged 70 to 80 with COVID-19, enrolled during active disease. The chain has TRBV10-3 and TRBJ1-6; possible D gene TRBD1, 6 bases. The specimen sequenced was peripheral blood. The CDR3 protein is CAIGGLQGNSPLHF. CDR3 bases: TGTGCCATCGGCGGGTTACAGGGAAATTCACCCCTCCACTTT.